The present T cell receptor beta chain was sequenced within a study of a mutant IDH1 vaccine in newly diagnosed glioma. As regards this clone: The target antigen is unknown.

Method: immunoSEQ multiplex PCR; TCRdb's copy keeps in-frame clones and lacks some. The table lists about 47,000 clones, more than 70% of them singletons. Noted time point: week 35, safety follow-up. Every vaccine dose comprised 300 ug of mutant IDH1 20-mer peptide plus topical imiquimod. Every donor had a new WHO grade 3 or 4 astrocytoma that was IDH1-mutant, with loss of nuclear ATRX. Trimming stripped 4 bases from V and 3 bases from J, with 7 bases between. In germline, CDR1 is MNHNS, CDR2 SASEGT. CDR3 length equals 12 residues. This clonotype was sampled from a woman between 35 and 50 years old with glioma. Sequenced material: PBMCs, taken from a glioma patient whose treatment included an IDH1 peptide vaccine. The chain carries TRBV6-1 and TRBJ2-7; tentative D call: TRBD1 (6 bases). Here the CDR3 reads CASSGQVYEQYF. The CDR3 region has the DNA TGTGCCAGCAGTGGACAGGTCTACGAGCAGTACTTC.